The T cell receptor beta chain under discussion was sequenced for a study of OX40 agonist ivuxolimab in advanced cancers. V lost 5 bases, J lost 6 bases, and 11 bases lay in between. The CDR3 is made up of 11 amino acids. Germline lookup yields CDR1 SQVTM and CDR2 ANQGSEA. Repertoires were generated with immunoSEQ multiplex PCR, while TCRdb's copy carries only in-frame clones and drops some. The table lists some 60,000 clones, roughly nine tenths of them singletons. The sample in question was CD4+ or CD8+ T cells sorted from blood, obtained in a trial of the OX40 agonist ivuxolimab. The clonotype was recovered from an adult with an advanced solid tumor such as melanoma, head and neck, liver or kidney cancer. The rearrangement uses TRBV29-1 and TRBJ2-7, with no clear D. DNA for the CDR3: TGCAGCGTTAGGTCCGGAGTCGAGCAGTACTTC. It specifies CSVRSGVEQYF.